These T cell receptor beta chains were read from a single sample in a study of radiotherapy plus CTLA-4 blockade in lung cancer. Assay: immunoSEQ multiplex PCR; the TCRdb copy retains only in-frame clones and omits some. This table holds under 110,000 clones, more than 70% found once. Sequencing used peripheral blood, obtained from a patient treated with radiotherapy plus ipilimumab. The receptor source for this set is a human donor with non-small cell lung cancer that progressed on radiotherapy plus ipilimumab. Some clones in this sample may be carry-over from other donors' samples. CDR3s include the opening cysteine and the closing phenylalanine or tryptophan. A D gene is named only where the DNA matches it firmly. Size is omitted from some rows. Given values are once, few, many or a class for expanded clones.

>.|.|TRBV7-2|TRBJ1-1
CASSLAQGGTEAFF
TGTGCCAGCAGCTTAGCGCAGGGAGGGACTGAAGCTTTCTTT
>.|.|TRBV5-5|TRBJ1-4
CASSPDSSTNEKLFF
TGTGCCAGCAGCCCGGACAGTTCAACTAATGAAAAACTGTTTTTT
>.|.|TRBV5-1|TRBJ2-5
CASSLVRDQETQYF
TGCGCCAGCAGCTTGGTGCGGGATCAAGAGACCCAGTACTTC
>.|once|TRBV5-1|TRBJ1-6
CASSLVPGIGNSPLHF
TGCGCCAGCAGCTTGGTTCCGGGGATTGGGAATTCACCCCTCCACTTT
>.|.|TRBV7-9|TRBJ2-1
CASSLTGDNEQFF
TGTGCCAGCAGCTTGACCGGTGACAATGAGCAGTTCTTC
>.|once|TRBV10-3|TRBJ2-7
CAVSPGRSHYEQYF
TGTGCCGTCTCACCGGGCAGGTCACACTACGAGCAGTACTTC
>.|.|TRBV6-6|TRBJ1-1
CASSDPPGGLTEAFF
TGTGCCAGCAGTGACCCCCCGGGAGGGCTCACTGAAGCTTTCTTT
>TRBD2|.|TRBV28|TRBJ2-7
CASSFHAGVGQYF
TGTGCCAGCAGTTTCCATGCGGGGGTTGGGCAGTACTTC
>.|.|TRBV6-1|TRBJ2-7
CASSSPYPGEEQYF
TGTGCCAGCAGTTCTCCCTATCCGGGAGAAGAGCAGTACTTC
>.|.|TRBV7-2|TRBJ2-2
CASSLAGTTGELFF
TGTGCCAGCAGCCTAGCAGGGACCACCGGGGAGCTGTTTTTT
>.|.|TRBV19|TRBJ1-1
CASSATVNTEAFF
TGTGCCAGTAGTGCGACAGTGAACACTGAAGCTTTCTTT
>.|.|TRBV27|TRBJ1-1
CASSSRQRRIVHTEAFF
TGTGCCAGCAGTTCTCGGCAGCGGCGAATCGTTCACACTGAAGCTTTCTTT
>.|.|TRBV2|TRBJ2-5
CASRWETQYF
TGTGCCAGCAGGTGGGAGACCCAGTACTTC
>TRBD1|.|TRBV7-3|TRBJ2-2
CASSGQAWTGELFF
TGTGCCAGCAGCGGACAGGCTTGGACCGGGGAGCTGTTTTTT
>.|once|TRBV5-4|TRBJ2-4
CASSLDSGTLAKNIQYF
TGTGCCAGCAGCTTGGACTCGGGCACACTAGCCAAAAACATTCAGTACTTC
>.|once|TRBV19|TRBJ1-2
CASSIARAPDYGYTF
TGTGCCAGTAGTATAGCTCGAGCACCCGACTATGGCTACACCTTC
>TRBD2|.|TRBV4-2|TRBJ2-5
CASSQIPSGGAGNQETQYF
TGTGCCAGCAGCCAAATTCCTAGCGGGGGGGCCGGGAACCAAGAGACCCAGTACTTC
>.|.|TRBV4-2|TRBJ2-1
CASSQVAASYNEQFF
TGTGCCAGCAGCCAAGTAGCGGCTTCCTACAATGAGCAGTTCTTC
>TRBD2|once|TRBV4-3|TRBJ2-1
CASSRRLAGTLPYNEQFF
TGCGCCAGCAGCCGAAGACTAGCGGGCACCTTACCCTACAATGAGCAGTTCTTC
>TRBD1|.|TRBV7-2|TRBJ2-5
CASSLSRQGAETQYF
TGTGCCAGCAGCTTGAGCAGACAGGGCGCAGAGACCCAGTACTTC
>.|.|TRBV15|TRBJ1-2
CATWHGDLAYGYTF
TGTGCCACCTGGCACGGGGATCTGGCCTATGGCTACACCTTC
>.|.|TRBV7-9|TRBJ1-6
CASSLTGTNSPLHF
TGTGCCAGCAGCCTAACAGGGACGAATTCACCCCTCCACTTT
>.|.|TRBV25-1|TRBJ2-2
CASSATVNTGELFF
TGTGCCAGCAGTGCCACGGTGAACACCGGGGAGCTGTTTTTT
>TRBD2|.|TRBV6-6|TRBJ2-1
CASSYQQRGGYNEQFF
TGTGCCAGCAGTTACCAACAGCGGGGGGGATACAATGAGCAGTTCTTC
>.|.|TRBV5-5|TRBJ1-5
CASSSRDTYSNQPQHF
TGTGCCAGCAGCTCTCGAGATACCTATAGCAATCAGCCCCAGCATTTT
>.|.|TRBV7-2|TRBJ1-2
CASSLRDTIRYGYTF
TGTGCCAGCAGCTTAAGGGACACCATCCGGTATGGCTACACCTTC
>.|.|TRBV11-2|TRBJ2-7
CASSFVNEQYF
TGTGCCAGCAGCTTCGTCAACGAGCAGTACTTC
>TRBD1|.|TRBV7-3|TRBJ1-1
CASSSTGGVTEAFF
TGTGCCAGCAGCTCGACAGGGGGAGTCACTGAAGCTTTCTTT
>.|.|TRBV27|TRBJ2-2
CASKDRNTGELFF
TGTGCCAGTAAAGACAGAAACACCGGGGAGCTGTTTTTT
>.|.|TRBV9|TRBJ1-2
CASSVLTEDGYTF
TGTGCCAGCAGCGTACTGACGGAGGATGGCTACACCTTC
>TRBD2|.|TRBV6-4|TRBJ2-3
CASSDSARGGPDTQYF
TGTGCCAGCAGTGACAGTGCGCGGGGGGGCCCAGATACGCAGTATTTT
>.|few|TRBV5-1|TRBJ2-5
CASSTSQGGEETQYF
TGCGCCAGCAGCACTTCACAGGGGGGGGAAGAGACCCAGTACTTC
>TRBD1|.|TRBV7-9|TRBJ2-3
CASSFWTGSTDTQYF
TGTGCCAGCAGCTTTTGGACAGGGAGTACAGATACGCAGTATTTT
>.|once|TRBV6-1|TRBJ1-2
CASSVGVGGGYGYTF
TGTGCCAGCTCAGTGGGGGTGGGTGGCGGCTATGGCTACACCTTC
>.|.|TRBV27|TRBJ1-5
CASSSSRYQPQHF
TGTGCCAGCAGTTCGAGTCGGTATCAGCCCCAGCATTTT
>TRBD1|.|TRBV2|TRBJ1-1
CASSKDRGAEAFF
TGTGCCAGCAGTAAAGACAGGGGCGCTGAAGCTTTCTTT